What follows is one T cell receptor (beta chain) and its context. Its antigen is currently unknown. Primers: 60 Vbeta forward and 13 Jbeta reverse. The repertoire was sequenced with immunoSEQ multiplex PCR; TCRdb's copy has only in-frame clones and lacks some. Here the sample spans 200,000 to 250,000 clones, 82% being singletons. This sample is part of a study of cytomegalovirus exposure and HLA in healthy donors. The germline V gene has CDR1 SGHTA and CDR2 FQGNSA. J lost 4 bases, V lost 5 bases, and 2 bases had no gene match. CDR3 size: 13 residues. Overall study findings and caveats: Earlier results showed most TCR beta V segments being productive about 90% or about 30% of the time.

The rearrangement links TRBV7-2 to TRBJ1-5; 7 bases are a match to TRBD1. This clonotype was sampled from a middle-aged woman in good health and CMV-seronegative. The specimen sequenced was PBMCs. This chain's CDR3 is CASSQTGNQPQHF. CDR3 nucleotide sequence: TGTGCCAGCAGCCAGACAGGGAATCAGCCCCAGCATTTT.